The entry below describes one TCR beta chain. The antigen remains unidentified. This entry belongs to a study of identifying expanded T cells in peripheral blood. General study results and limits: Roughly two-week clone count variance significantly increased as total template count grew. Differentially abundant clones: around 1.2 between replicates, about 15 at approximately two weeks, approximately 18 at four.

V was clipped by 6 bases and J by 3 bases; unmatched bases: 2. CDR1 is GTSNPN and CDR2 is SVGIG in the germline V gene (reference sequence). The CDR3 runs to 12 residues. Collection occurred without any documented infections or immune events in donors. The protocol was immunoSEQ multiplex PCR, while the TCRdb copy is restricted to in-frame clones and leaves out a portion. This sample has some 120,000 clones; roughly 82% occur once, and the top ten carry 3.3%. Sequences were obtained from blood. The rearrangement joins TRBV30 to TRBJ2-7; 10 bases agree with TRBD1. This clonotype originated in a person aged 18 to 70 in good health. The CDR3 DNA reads TGTGCCTGCCGGGACAGGGGCTACGAGCAGTACTTC. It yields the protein CACRDRGYEQYF.